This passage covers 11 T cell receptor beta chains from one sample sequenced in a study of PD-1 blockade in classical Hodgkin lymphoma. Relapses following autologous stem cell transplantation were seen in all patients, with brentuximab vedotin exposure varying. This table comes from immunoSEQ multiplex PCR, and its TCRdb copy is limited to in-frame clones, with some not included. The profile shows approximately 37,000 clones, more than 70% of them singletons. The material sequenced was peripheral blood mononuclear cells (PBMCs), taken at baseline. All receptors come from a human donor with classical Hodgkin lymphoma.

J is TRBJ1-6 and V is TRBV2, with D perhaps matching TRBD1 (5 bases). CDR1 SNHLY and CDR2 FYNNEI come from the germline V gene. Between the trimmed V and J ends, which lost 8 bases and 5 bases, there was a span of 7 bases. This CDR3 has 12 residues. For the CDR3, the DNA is TGTGCCAGCGAACAGGATAATTCACCCCTCCACTTT. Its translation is CASEQDNSPLHF.

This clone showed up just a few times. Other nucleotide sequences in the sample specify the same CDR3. The CDR3: CASSLRQQETQYF. As DNA, the CDR3 is TGTGCCAGCAGTCTCCGACAGCAAGAGACCCAGTACTTC. This chain uses TRBV6-5 with TRBJ2-5, with a weak D call TRBD1 (5 bases). Per germline, CDR1 MNHEY and CDR2 SVGAGI. Trimming stripped 5 bases from V and 2 bases from J, with 9 bases between. CDR3 length: 13 amino acids.

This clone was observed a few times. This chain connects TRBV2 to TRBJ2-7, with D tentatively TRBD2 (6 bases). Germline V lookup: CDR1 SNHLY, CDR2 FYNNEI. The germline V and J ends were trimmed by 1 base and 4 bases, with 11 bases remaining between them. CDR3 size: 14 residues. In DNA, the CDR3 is TGTGCCAGCAGTGAAGGGCCAGGGAGGTACGAGCAGTACTTC. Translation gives CASSEGPGRYEQYF.

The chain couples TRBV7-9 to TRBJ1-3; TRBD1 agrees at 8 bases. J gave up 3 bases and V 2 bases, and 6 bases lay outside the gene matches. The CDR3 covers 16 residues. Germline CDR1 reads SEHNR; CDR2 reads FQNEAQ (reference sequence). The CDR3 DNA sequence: TGTGCCAGCAGCTTACAACAGGGGGTCAGTGGAAACACCATATATTTT. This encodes CASSLQQGVSGNTIYF. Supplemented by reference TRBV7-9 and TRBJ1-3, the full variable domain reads DTGVSQNPRHKITKRGQNVTFRCDPISEHNRLYWYRQTLGQGPEFLTYFQNEAQLEKSRLLSDRFSAERPKGSFSTLEIQRTEQGDSAMYLCASSLQQGVSGNTIYFGEGSWLTVV.

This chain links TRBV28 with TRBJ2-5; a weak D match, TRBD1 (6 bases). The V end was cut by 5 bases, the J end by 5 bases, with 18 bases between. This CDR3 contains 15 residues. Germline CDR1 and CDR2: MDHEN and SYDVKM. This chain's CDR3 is CASSTRGTGWETQYF. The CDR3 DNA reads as TGTGCCAGCAGTACGAGGGGCACAGGGTGGGAGACCCAGTACTTC. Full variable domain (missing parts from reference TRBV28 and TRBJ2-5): DVKVTQSSRYLVKRTGEKVFLECVQDMDHENMFWYRQDPGLGLRLIYFSYDVKMKEKGDIPEGYSVSREKKERFSLILESASTNQTSMYLCASSTRGTGWETQYFGPGTRLLVL.

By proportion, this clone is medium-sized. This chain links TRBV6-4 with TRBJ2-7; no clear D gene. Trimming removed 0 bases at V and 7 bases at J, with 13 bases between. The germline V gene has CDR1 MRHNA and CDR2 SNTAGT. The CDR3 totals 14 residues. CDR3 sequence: CASSDSMRSSEQYF. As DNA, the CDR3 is TGTGCCAGCAGTGACTCGATGAGATCGAGTGAGCAGTACTTC.

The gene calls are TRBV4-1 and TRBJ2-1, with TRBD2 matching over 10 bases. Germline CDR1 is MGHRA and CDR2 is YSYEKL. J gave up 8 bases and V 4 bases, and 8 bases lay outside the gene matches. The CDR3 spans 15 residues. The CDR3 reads CASSRGLAEPHEQFF. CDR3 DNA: TGCGCCAGCAGCCGTGGACTAGCGGAGCCACATGAGCAGTTCTTC.

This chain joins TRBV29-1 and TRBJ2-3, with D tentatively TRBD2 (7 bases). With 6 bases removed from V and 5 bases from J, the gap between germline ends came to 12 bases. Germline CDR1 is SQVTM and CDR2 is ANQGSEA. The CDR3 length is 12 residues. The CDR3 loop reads CSVGGGEDTQYF. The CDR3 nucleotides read TGCAGCGTCGGCGGGGGCGAAGATACGCAGTATTTT.

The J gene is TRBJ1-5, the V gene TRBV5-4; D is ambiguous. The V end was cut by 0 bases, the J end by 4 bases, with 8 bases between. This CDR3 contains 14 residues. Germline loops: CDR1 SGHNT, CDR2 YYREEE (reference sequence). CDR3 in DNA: TGTGCCAGCAGCTTGGGAGGCGGGAATCAGCCCCAGCATTTT. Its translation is CASSLGGGNQPQHF. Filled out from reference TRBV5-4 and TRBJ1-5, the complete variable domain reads ETGVTQSPTHLIKTRGQQVTLRCSSQSGHNTVSWYQQALGQGPQFIFQYYREEENGRGNFPPRFSGLQFPNYSSELNVNALELDDSALYLCASSLGGGNQPQHFGDGTRLSIL.

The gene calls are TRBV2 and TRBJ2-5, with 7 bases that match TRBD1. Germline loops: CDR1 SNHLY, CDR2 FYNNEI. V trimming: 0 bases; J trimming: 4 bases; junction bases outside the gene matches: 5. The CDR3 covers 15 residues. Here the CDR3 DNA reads TGTGCCAGCAGTGAAGCGCAGGGGGTGGGAGAGACCCAGTACTTC. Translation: CASSEAQGVGETQYF.

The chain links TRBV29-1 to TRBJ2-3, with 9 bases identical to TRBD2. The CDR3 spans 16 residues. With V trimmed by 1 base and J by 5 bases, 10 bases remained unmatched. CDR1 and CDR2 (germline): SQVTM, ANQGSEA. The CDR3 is CSVEARGGGFGDTQYF. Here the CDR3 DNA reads TGCAGCGTTGAAGCGCGGGGGGGCGGTTTTGGAGATACGCAGTATTTT.